Listed below are T cell receptor beta chains from one sample, sequenced in a study of cytomegalovirus exposure and HLA in healthy donors. Clones were sequenced by immunoSEQ multiplex PCR, and TCRdb holds only the in-frame ones, with some missing. The sample consists of some 130,000 clones, 75% to 85% of them appearing once. The sample consisted of PBMCs. Every receptor here comes from a male donor in good health and CMV-seronegative. Each CDR3 is given with its conserved first and last residue. Fields, in order: clone size, D gene, J gene, V gene, CDR3 DNA, CDR3 protein. A D gene is named only where the DNA matches it firmly. Size is omitted from some rows. Given values are once, few, many or a class for expanded clones.

clone size: NA
D gene: NA
J gene: TRBJ2-7
V gene: TRBV29-1
CDR3 DNA: TGCAGCGTTGAAGATAGGGGGGGCGAGCAGTACTTC
CDR3 protein: CSVEDRGGEQYF

clone size: NA
D gene: TRBD2
J gene: TRBJ2-4
V gene: TRBV2
CDR3 DNA: TGTGCCAGCGATTCTAGCGGGGGGGTTTGGGACATTCAGTACTTC
CDR3 protein: CASDSSGGVWDIQYF

clone size: NA
D gene: NA
J gene: TRBJ2-3
V gene: TRBV30
CDR3 DNA: TGTGCCTGGAGTGCCAGATGGGCCAGCACAGATACGCAGTATTTT
CDR3 protein: CAWSARWASTDTQYF

clone size: NA
D gene: NA
J gene: TRBJ1-5
V gene: TRBV6-5
CDR3 DNA: TGTGCCAGCAGCTCGACTGCCGGGAGCAATCAGCCCCAGCATTTT
CDR3 protein: CASSSTAGSNQPQHF

clone size: NA
D gene: TRBD1
J gene: TRBJ1-1
V gene: TRBV10-3
CDR3 DNA: TGTGCCATCAGTGAGTCCCCAAGGACAGGGCTATTCACTGAAGCTTTCTTT
CDR3 protein: CAISESPRTGLFTEAFF

clone size: NA
D gene: NA
J gene: TRBJ1-1
V gene: TRBV28
CDR3 DNA: TGTGCCAGCACAGCTGAAGCTTTCTTT
CDR3 protein: CASTAEAFF

clone size: NA
D gene: NA
J gene: TRBJ2-5
V gene: TRBV7-2
CDR3 DNA: TGTGCCAGCAGCTTAAGCGGTCGAGGGCAGACCCAGTACTTC
CDR3 protein: CASSLSGRGQTQYF

clone size: NA
D gene: TRBD1
J gene: TRBJ2-3
V gene: TRBV5-1
CDR3 DNA: TGCGCCAGCAGCTTATCGGGACAGGGGGCGGGCACAGATACGCAGTATTTT
CDR3 protein: CASSLSGQGAGTDTQYF

clone size: NA
D gene: NA
J gene: TRBJ1-3
V gene: TRBV7-9
CDR3 DNA: TGTGCCAGCAGCTTAGACAGGGGAAACACCATATATTTT
CDR3 protein: CASSLDRGNTIYF

clone size: NA
D gene: NA
J gene: TRBJ2-1
V gene: TRBV10-2
CDR3 DNA: TGCGCCAGCGGTAGTGGGGACAATCGCAATGAGCAGTTCTTC
CDR3 protein: CASGSGDNRNEQFF

clone size: NA
D gene: NA
J gene: TRBJ1-6
V gene: TRBV11-2
CDR3 DNA: TGTGCCAGCAGTAGGACAGACTATAATTCACCCCTCCACTTT
CDR3 protein: CASSRTDYNSPLHF

clone size: NA
D gene: NA
J gene: TRBJ1-1
V gene: TRBV30
CDR3 DNA: TGTGCCTGGAGTGTGGACGGGGTGAACACTGAAGCTTTCTTT
CDR3 protein: CAWSVDGVNTEAFF

clone size: NA
D gene: TRBD2
J gene: TRBJ2-2
V gene: TRBV7-2
CDR3 DNA: TGTGCCAGCAGCTCCTCTAGTGCGGGAGGTTCCGGGGAGCTGTTTTTT
CDR3 protein: CASSSSSAGGSGELFF

clone size: NA
D gene: TRBD1
J gene: TRBJ1-2
V gene: TRBV14
CDR3 DNA: TGTGCCAGCAGCCTCACCGTCGGAGGGGGCGACGGCTACACCTTC
CDR3 protein: CASSLTVGGGDGYTF

clone size: once
D gene: NA
J gene: TRBJ1-1
V gene: TRBV5-1
CDR3 DNA: TGCGCCAGCAGCTTGGACCCAGCAGGGAACACTGAAGCTTTCTTT
CDR3 protein: CASSLDPAGNTEAFF

clone size: NA
D gene: NA
J gene: TRBJ2-5
V gene: TRBV19
CDR3 DNA: TGTGCCAGTAGTATAAGCGACCCCCGCCAAGAGACCCAGTACTTC
CDR3 protein: CASSISDPRQETQYF

clone size: few
D gene: NA
J gene: TRBJ2-1
V gene: TRBV11-2
CDR3 DNA: TGTGCCAGCAGCCCGGGGTGGGAGCAGTTCTTC
CDR3 protein: CASSPGWEQFF

clone size: NA
D gene: TRBD1
J gene: TRBJ2-7
V gene: TRBV6-5
CDR3 DNA: TGTGCCAGCAGGGAGACAGGGCTCTCCTACGAGCAGTACTTC
CDR3 protein: CASRETGLSYEQYF

clone size: NA
D gene: TRBD2
J gene: TRBJ2-7
V gene: TRBV29-1
CDR3 DNA: TGCAGCGTTCCTAGGACTAGCGGGGGGACCTACGAGCAGTACTTC
CDR3 protein: CSVPRTSGGTYEQYF

clone size: NA
D gene: NA
J gene: TRBJ2-4
V gene: TRBV29-1
CDR3 DNA: TGCAGCGTTACGTCTCGGGTAGCCAAAAACATTCAGTACTTC
CDR3 protein: CSVTSRVAKNIQYF

clone size: NA
D gene: NA
J gene: TRBJ1-2
V gene: TRBV5-1
CDR3 DNA: TGCGCCAGCAGCTTGGCCCGGGGTGGCTACACCTTC
CDR3 protein: CASSLARGGYTF

clone size: NA
D gene: TRBD2
J gene: TRBJ2-3
V gene: TRBV27
CDR3 DNA: TGTGCCAGCAAAAGCGAGGGCCTAGCGGGGGGCCCGCCAACACAAACAGATACGCAGTATTTT
CDR3 protein: CASKSEGLAGGPPTQTDTQYF

clone size: NA
D gene: NA
J gene: TRBJ1-5
V gene: TRBV4-2
CDR3 DNA: TGTGCCAGCAGCCAAGCGGAGAGAGGAGGCGATCAGCCCCAGCATTTT
CDR3 protein: CASSQAERGGDQPQHF

clone size: NA
D gene: TRBD1
J gene: TRBJ2-7
V gene: TRBV5-8
CDR3 DNA: TGTGCCAGCAGCTTTTTAACAGGGGCGGAACAGCAGTACTTC
CDR3 protein: CASSFLTGAEQQYF

clone size: NA
D gene: TRBD2
J gene: TRBJ2-3
V gene: TRBV27
CDR3 DNA: TGTGCCAGCAGTCCCCTCCGGACTAGCGGGAGTTTAGATACGCAGTATTTT
CDR3 protein: CASSPLRTSGSLDTQYF

clone size: NA
D gene: NA
J gene: TRBJ2-6
V gene: TRBV27
CDR3 DNA: TGTGCCAGCAGTTTGGTCCCGGGGCGCGGGACTGGGGCCAACGTCCTGACTTTC
CDR3 protein: CASSLVPGRGTGANVLTF

clone size: NA
D gene: NA
J gene: TRBJ2-7
V gene: TRBV19
CDR3 DNA: TGTGCCAGTAGTATTTATCAGGGTTTGGGGATTACCTACGAGCAGTACTTC
CDR3 protein: CASSIYQGLGITYEQYF

clone size: NA
D gene: NA
J gene: TRBJ2-1
V gene: TRBV5-4
CDR3 DNA: TGTGCCAGCAGCTTGCCGGGGACCTACAATGAGCAGTTCTTC
CDR3 protein: CASSLPGTYNEQFF

clone size: NA
D gene: TRBD1
J gene: TRBJ2-5
V gene: TRBV28
CDR3 DNA: TGTGCCAGCAGCCAACCGGGACAGGGTCTGCCCGGGCAAGAGACCCAGTACTTC
CDR3 protein: CASSQPGQGLPGQETQYF

clone size: NA
D gene: NA
J gene: TRBJ1-1
V gene: TRBV5-1
CDR3 DNA: TGCGCCAGCAGCTTGAACGCGGGGCAAGTCACTGAAGCTTTCTTT
CDR3 protein: CASSLNAGQVTEAFF